These 9 T cell receptor beta chains originate from one sample sequenced in a study of graft-versus-host responses after intestinal transplantation. The protocol was immunoSEQ multiplex PCR, while the TCRdb copy is restricted to in-frame clones and leaves out a portion. This table has more than 55,000 clones, around nine tenths appearing once. Sequenced here: PBMCs, sampled 26 days after transplant. These receptors were collected from a human patient who received an intestinal transplant, so some T cells may come from the graft donor.

V usage is TRBV6-5 and J usage is TRBJ1-6; TRBD1 matches at 9 bases. CDR1 and CDR2 from the germline V gene are MNHEY and SVGAGI. Trimming removed 8 bases from V and 5 bases from J; junction bases left unmatched: 7. The CDR3 has 15 amino acids. The CDR3 bases are TGTGCCAGCGCACTGCGGGACAGGGATAATTCACCCCTCCACTTT. Amino acid sequence: CASALRDRDNSPLHF.

A remark on this clone: One junction end does not reproduce the germline sequence, and a read error may be involved. The genes are TRBV7-9 and TRBJ2-1; tentatively, D is TRBD1 (6 bases). CDR3 length: 12 amino acids. The germline gives CDR1 SEHNR, CDR2 FQNEAQ (reference sequence). The CDR3 sequence is CASTAWDNKQFF. The CDR3 DNA sequence: TGTGCCAGCACCGCGTGGGACAATAAGCAGTTCTTC. Full variable domain (outside the CDR3, taken from reference TRBV7-9 and TRBJ2-1): DTGVSQNPRHKITKRGQNVTFRCDPISEHNRLYWYRQTLGQGPEFLTYFQNEAQLEKSRLLSDRFSAERPKGSFSTLEIQRTEQGDSAMYLCASTAWDNKQFFGPGTRLTVL.

This sequence joins TRBV7-8 and TRBJ1-2; 10 bases align to TRBD1. The germline V gene has CDR1 SGHVS and CDR2 FQNEAQ. CDR3 length: 13 residues. The trim removed 5 bases at V and 7 bases at J, leaving 4 bases unmatched. This CDR3 reads CASSPWDRGGYTF. The CDR3 DNA is TGTGCCAGCAGCCCCTGGGACAGGGGTGGCTACACCTTC.

The chain employs TRBV29-1 and TRBJ2-5; D is undetermined. The CDR3 is made up of 10 amino acids. Trimming removed 3 bases from V and 3 bases from J, with 2 bases in between. From germline, CDR1 is SQVTM and CDR2 ANQGSEA. Written as DNA, the CDR3 is TGCAGCGTTGACAAAGAGACCCAGTACTTC. Encoded protein: CSVDKETQYF. The whole variable domain, remainder taken from reference TRBV29-1 and TRBJ2-5, is SAVISQKPSRDICQRGTSLTIQCQVDSQVTMMFWYRQQPGQSLTLIATANQGSEATYESGFVIDKFPISRPNLTFSTLTVSNMSPEDSSIYLCSVDKETQYFGPGTRLLVL.

The V gene is TRBV6-5, the J gene TRBJ1-3; 8 nucleotides line up with TRBD1. The CDR3 spans 16 residues. Germline trimming cut 4 bases from V and 4 bases from J; bases unmatched to any gene: 9. Germline V gives CDR1 MNHEY, CDR2 SVGAGI. The CDR3 DNA follows: TGTGCCAGCAGTTTTTCCCAGGGGGCGACGGGAAACACCATATATTTT. Translated, it gives CASSFSQGATGNTIYF.

The gene calls are TRBV6-4 and TRBJ2-3, with 10 bases that match TRBD2. Trimming at V came to 6 bases and at J to 5 bases, leaving 8 bases not matched to a gene. The CDR3 consists of 15 residues. CDR1 is MRHNA and CDR2 is SNTAGT in the germline V gene. The chain's CDR3 is CASSESGGAGDTQYF. As DNA, the CDR3 is TGTGCCAGCAGCGAAAGCGGGGGGGCCGGAGATACGCAGTATTTT.

The chain carries TRBV28 and TRBJ2-5, with 9 bases aligning to TRBD1. This CDR3 is built from 16 residues. Germline V gene sequence: CDR1 MDHEN, CDR2 SYDVKM. With V trimmed by 6 bases and J by 2 bases, 10 bases remained unmatched. The chain's CDR3 is CASRASGQGMQETQYF. The CDR3, as DNA: TGTGCCAGCAGAGCATCAGGACAGGGGATGCAAGAGACCCAGTACTTC. The whole variable domain, filled in from reference TRBV28 and TRBJ2-5, reads DVKVTQSSRYLVKRTGEKVFLECVQDMDHENMFWYRQDPGLGLRLIYFSYDVKMKEKGDIPEGYSVSREKKERFSLILESASTNQTSMYLCASRASGQGMQETQYFGPGTRLLVL.

J is TRBJ2-3 and V is TRBV28; unclear D gene. The V gene's germline CDR1 is MDHEN and CDR2 SYDVKM. The CDR3 is 14 residues long. Trimming cost V 3 bases and J 5 bases, with 12 bases left between them. Here the CDR3 DNA reads TGTGCCAGCAGTTTGCCCGGCGGAGTAGATACGCAGTATTTT. Protein product: CASSLPGGVDTQYF.

The chain employs TRBV30 and TRBJ1-2; D unclear. The CDR3 loop spans 10 amino acids. V lost 0 bases, J lost 6 bases, and 2 bases lay in between. The germline CDR1 and CDR2 sequences are GTSNPN and SVGIG (reference sequence). CDR3 amino acids: CAWSVNGYTF. CDR3 nucleotide sequence: TGTGCCTGGAGTGTTAATGGCTACACCTTC.